Below are 22 T cell receptor beta chains sequenced from a single sample in a study of T cells in Graves' hyperthyroidism and ophthalmopathy. TCR beta CDR3 sequences were amplified from RNA transcripts. Carried out on the TCR CDR3, a first-round RT-PCR used the HTBI primer set. A single record per CDR3 protein comes from TCRdb applying MiXCR to the multiplex PCR reads. The table lists approximately 700,000 distinct CDR3 sequences, about a sixth of them singletons. Specimen: blood. These receptors originate from a man aged 18 to 30 with Graves' hyperthyroidism.

In this sample, this clonotype turned up a few times. V usage is TRBV9 and J usage is TRBJ2-1, with 7 nucleotides matching TRBD2. Trimming cost V 1 base and J 5 bases; bases outside gene matches: 12. The CDR3 consists of 17 residues. Germline CDR1 SGDLS, CDR2 YYNGEE. The CDR3 protein is CASSVNPLAERNNEQFF. The DNA for the CDR3 is TGTGCCAGCAGCGTAAATCCCCTAGCGGAGAGAAACAATGAGCAGTTCTTC. Based on the CDR3 plus reference TRBV9 and TRBJ2-1, the full variable domain is DSGVTQTPKHLITATGQRVTLRCSPRSGDLSVYWYQQSLDQGLQFLIQYYNGEERAKGNILERFSAQQFPDLHSELNLSSLELGDSALYFCASSVNPLAERNNEQFFGPGTRLTVL.

Note on this clonotype: Given the absence of the conserved phenylalanine or tryptophan at the CDR3 end, a read error is likely. The chain employs TRBV5-1 and TRBJ1-1, with D uncertain. Between the trimmed V and J ends, which lost 5 bases and 1 base, there was a span of 12 bases. The CDR3 is 14 residues long. Germline lookup yields CDR1 SGHRS and CDR2 YFSETQ. The CDR3 here is CASRRDLGNTEAFS. The DNA of the CDR3 is TGCGCCAGCAGAAGAGATCTGGGGAACACTGAAGCTTTCTCT.

The J gene is TRBJ2-2, the V gene TRBV7-3, with D hard to call. V lost 5 bases and J 8 bases, leaving 12 bases between the germline ends. Germline CDR1 SGHTA, CDR2 FQGTGA. The CDR3 consists of 13 residues. The CDR3 DNA follows: TGTGCCAGCAGCCCGTTTCCTGGGGGGGAGCTGTTTTTT. This gives the protein CASSPFPGGELFF. Combining the CDR3 with reference TRBV7-3 and TRBJ2-2 gives the whole variable domain GAGVSQTPSNKVTEKGKYVELRCDPISGHTALYWYRQSLGQGPEFLIYFQGTGAADDSGLPNDRFFAVRPEGSVSTLKIQRTERGDSAVYLCASSPFPGGELFFGEGSRLTVL.

The DNA for the CDR3 is TGTGCCTTCGAGGTACCGGAATACAATGAGCAGTTCTTC. This encodes CAFEVPEYNEQFF. This sequence joins TRBV6-1 and TRBJ2-1; D uncertain. Germline V gene sequence: CDR1 MNHNS, CDR2 SASEGT. The CDR3 totals 13 residues. Between the trimmed V and J ends, which lost 11 bases and 4 bases, there was a span of 15 bases.

In its sample, this clonotype was seen a few times. This chain uses TRBV6-1 with TRBJ1-5; the D gene is possibly TRBD1 (5 bases). This CDR3 has 13 residues. V was clipped by 5 bases and J by 5 bases, with 10 bases between them. Germline-derived CDR1 and CDR2 are MNHNS and SASEGT. CDR3 bases: TGTGCCAGCAGTTCCAGGGAGTATCAGCCCCAGCATTTT. Translating gives CASSSREYQPQHF.

This clonotype was picked up many times. The V gene is TRBV7-2, the J gene TRBJ2-1; 10 bases align to TRBD1. V lost 6 bases, J lost 6 bases, and 2 bases stayed unmatched. The germline V gene encodes CDR1 SGHTA and CDR2 FQGNSA. The CDR3 extends over 13 amino acids. CDR3 sequence: CASRRTGGNEQFF. Here the CDR3 DNA reads TGTGCCAGCAGACGGACAGGGGGCAATGAGCAGTTCTTC. The whole variable domain, remainder taken from reference TRBV7-2 and TRBJ2-1, is GAGVSQSPSNKVTEKGKDVELRCDPISGHTALYWYRQSLGQGLEFLIYFQGNSAPDKSGLPSDRFSAERTGGSVSTLTIQRTQQEDSAVYLCASRRTGGNEQFFGPGTRLTVL.

The chain is built from TRBV6-2 or TRBV6-3 and TRBJ2-3; the D is unclear. CDR1 is MNHEY and CDR2 is SVGEGT in the germline V gene. Trimming took 4 bases from V and 5 from J, leaving 10 bases between them. The CDR3 extends over 13 amino acids. The CDR3 is CASSSPFRDTQYF. As DNA, the CDR3 is TGTGCCAGCAGTTCCCCCTTCCGAGATACGCAGTATTTT.

J is TRBJ2-1 and V is TRBV28; possible D gene TRBD2, 6 bases. V lost 2 bases and J 9 bases, leaving 8 bases between the germline ends. Germline loops: CDR1 MDHEN, CDR2 SYDVKM. The CDR3 is 12 amino acids. DNA for the CDR3: TGTGCCAGCAGTTTACTGCGGGGTGAGCAGTTCTTC. Amino acids: CASSLLRGEQFF.

This clonotype was observed at least ten times. At one of its ends the junction is not consistent with the germline gene, which may arise from a read error. The rearrangement uses TRBV10-3 and TRBJ2-7, with D maybe TRBD1 (5 bases). CDR1 is ENHRY and CDR2 is SYGVKD in the germline V gene. This CDR3 is built from 12 residues. The CDR3 sequence is CAIGDSSYEQYF. In DNA form, the CDR3 reads TGTGCCATCGGTGACAGTTCCTACGAGCAGTACTTC.

This clonotype has at least ten counts. The chain recombines TRBV30 with TRBJ2-3, with a possible D match to TRBD2 (6 bases). The germline V gene has CDR1 GTSNPN and CDR2 SVGIG (reference sequence). V was pared by 0 bases and J by 2 bases, with 12 bases between. There are 15 residues in the CDR3. The CDR3 reads CAWSVRAGLTDTQYF. CDR3 bases: TGTGCCTGGAGTGTACGGGCGGGACTCACAGATACGCAGTATTTT. Looking up the rest from reference TRBV30 and TRBJ2-3 gives the full variable domain: SQTIHQWPATLVQPVGSPLSLECTVEGTSNPNLYWYRQAAGRGLQLLFYSVGIGQISSEVPQNLSASRPQDRQFILSSKKLLLSDSGFYLCAWSVRAGLTDTQYFGPGTRLTVL.

This clonotype showed up just once. The chain joins TRBV11-1 to TRBJ1-2; 10 bases agree with TRBD1. V lost 4 bases and J lost 7; bases outside the gene matches: 3. The germline CDR1 and CDR2 sequences are SGHAT and FQDESV (reference sequence). The CDR3 extends over 13 amino acids. Written as DNA, the CDR3 is TGTGCCAGCAGCTCCGGACAGGGGGTTGGCTACACCTTC. Amino acid sequence: CASSSGQGVGYTF.

This clonotype showed up just a few times. The rearrangement links TRBV6-2 or TRBV6-3 to TRBJ1-5; 12 bases map to TRBD1. V was clipped by 0 bases and J by 0 bases; unmatched bases: 21. Per germline, CDR1 MNHEY and CDR2 SVGEGT. There are 24 residues in the CDR3. As DNA, the CDR3 is TGTGCCAGCAGTTACTCGGAGACGGGACAGGGGGCGAGAAGATATATCGATAGCAATCAGCCCCAGCATTTT. Its protein is CASSYSETGQGARRYIDSNQPQHF.

V usage is TRBV9 and J usage is TRBJ2-5; no firm D call. CDR1 and CDR2 (germline): SGDLS, YYNGEE. Trimming cost V 4 bases and J 4 bases, with 14 bases left between them. This CDR3 spans 14 amino acids. In DNA, the CDR3 is TGTGCCAGCAGCCTGGATTTGTCTCGAGAGACCCAGTACTTC. Translating gives CASSLDLSRETQYF. The whole variable domain, remainder taken from reference TRBV9 and TRBJ2-5, is DSGVTQTPKHLITATGQRVTLRCSPRSGDLSVYWYQQSLDQGLQFLIQYYNGEERAKGNILERFSAQQFPDLHSELNLSSLELGDSALYFCASSLDLSRETQYFGPGTRLLVL.

This clonotype appeared a few times. The J gene is TRBJ1-4, the V gene TRBV5-1, with 9 nucleotides matching TRBD1. Trimming cost V 0 bases and J 7 bases; bases outside gene matches: 4. Germline lookup yields CDR1 SGHRS and CDR2 YFSETQ. The CDR3 has 15 amino acids. In DNA, the CDR3 is TGCGCCAGCAGCTTGGCCGGGGACAGGGTTGAAAAACTGTTTTTT. Its translation is CASSLAGDRVEKLFF.

This clonotype has at least ten counts. The rearrangement joins TRBV6-2 or TRBV6-3 to TRBJ1-5; unclear D gene. This CDR3 has 16 amino acids. V lost 2 bases, J lost 0 bases, and 11 bases lay in between. Germline V lookup: CDR1 MNHEY, CDR2 SVGEGT. The CDR3 reads CASSYLGRHSNQPQHF. The CDR3 DNA follows: TGTGCCAGCAGTTACCTCGGCCGGCATAGCAATCAGCCCCAGCATTTT.

This clonotype has ten or more counts. The V call is TRBV2, the J call TRBJ2-4, with 9 bases identical to TRBD1. The V gene end was trimmed by 6 bases and the J gene end by 5 bases; junction bases not matched to a gene: 5. The length of the CDR3 is 14 residues. Germline V gene sequence: CDR1 SNHLY, CDR2 FYNNEI. This chain's CDR3 is CASSGTGRENIQYF. CDR3 nucleotide sequence: TGTGCCAGCAGCGGGACAGGGCGGGAAAACATTCAGTACTTC.

This clonotype was observed at least ten times. The rearrangement links TRBV7-9 to TRBJ2-7; 8 positions agree with TRBD1. This CDR3 comprises 15 residues. Germline V gene lookup returns CDR1 SEHNR and CDR2 FQNEAQ (reference sequence). Trimming cost V 5 bases and J 6 bases; bases outside gene matches: 12. CDR3 in DNA: TGTGCCAGCAGCCCGCAGCAAGGACAGGGAGGCGAGCAGTACTTC. Amino acids: CASSPQQGQGGEQYF.

This clonotype was picked up many times. This chain uses TRBV7-6 with TRBJ2-5; D remains ambiguous. The germline V and J ends were trimmed by 1 base and 5 bases, with 11 bases remaining between them. Looked up from germline, CDR1 is SGHVS and CDR2 is FNYEAQ. The CDR3 length is 14 residues. The CDR3 sequence: CASSLDPLGETQYF. In DNA form, the CDR3 reads TGTGCCAGCAGCTTAGACCCGTTGGGGGAGACCCAGTACTTC.

This clonotype was recorded at least ten times. The chain carries TRBV9 and TRBJ1-1; D is undetermined. Germline assignment: CDR1 SGDLS and CDR2 YYNGEE. The CDR3 totals 13 residues. V was pared by 0 bases and J by 2 bases, with 5 bases between. The CDR3, as DNA: TGTGCCAGCAGCGTAGAAGTAAACACTGAAGCTTTCTTT. It translates to CASSVEVNTEAFF.

V gene TRBV25-1 combines with J gene TRBJ1-2, with D perhaps matching TRBD1 (5 bases). The CDR3 has 21 amino acids. The V end was cut by 5 bases, the J end by 3 bases, with 34 bases between. Germline CDR1 MGHDK, CDR2 SYGVNS. The CDR3 sequence is CASSLGPMDTPGSGKDYGYTF. The DNA of the CDR3 is TGTGCCAGCAGTCTCGGCCCCATGGACACCCCAGGTTCGGGCAAAGACTATGGCTACACCTTC.

This clonotype was detected a few times. The genes are TRBV6-5 and TRBJ1-6; a weak D match, TRBD1 (5 bases). This CDR3 spans 11 amino acids. Trimming cost V 4 bases and J 10 bases, with 5 bases left between them. CDR1 and CDR2 (germline): MNHEY, SVGAGI. As DNA, the CDR3 is TGTGCCAGCAGTTCAGGGTCACCCCTCCACTTT. It codes for CASSSGSPLHF.

Only a few counts were recorded for this clonotype. This chain uses TRBV11-2 with TRBJ1-2; D is unresolved. V was shortened by 5 bases and J by 8 bases, with 15 bases between the two germline ends. The CDR3 extends over 13 amino acids. The germline gives CDR1 SGHAT, CDR2 FQNNGV. In DNA form, the CDR3 reads TGTGCCAGCAGCCCCCGGAGGGTCCAAGGCTACACCTTC. Its translation is CASSPRRVQGYTF.